This TCR beta chain was sequenced in a study of cytomegalovirus exposure and HLA in healthy donors. Study observations and caveats: Researchers counted over 150 TCR beta chains as cytomegalovirus-associated. Reported performance of the classifier showed diagnosis of cytomegalovirus status with high specificity and sensitivity. Subsequent analysis found a tendency for first-cohort TCR clusters to co-occur within the approximately 130 validation repertoires.

This CDR3 contains 14 residues. Trimming took 4 bases from V and 4 from J, leaving 13 bases between them. Germline-derived CDR1 and CDR2 are MNHNS and SASEGT. Profiling relied on immunoSEQ multiplex PCR, and the TCRdb table lists in-frame clones only, not all of them. The sample contains roughly 100,000 clones, around 90% of which appear only once. A remark on this clone: Its antigen is unknown.

This TCR derives from a woman under 30 in good health and CMV-seropositive. Sequences were obtained from PBMCs. The V call is TRBV6-1, the J call TRBJ1-2; D perhaps matches TRBD1 (6 bases). The CDR3 reads CASSVRDTAYGYTF. The DNA for the CDR3 is TGTGCCAGCAGTGTTCGGGACACCGCCTATGGCTACACCTTC.